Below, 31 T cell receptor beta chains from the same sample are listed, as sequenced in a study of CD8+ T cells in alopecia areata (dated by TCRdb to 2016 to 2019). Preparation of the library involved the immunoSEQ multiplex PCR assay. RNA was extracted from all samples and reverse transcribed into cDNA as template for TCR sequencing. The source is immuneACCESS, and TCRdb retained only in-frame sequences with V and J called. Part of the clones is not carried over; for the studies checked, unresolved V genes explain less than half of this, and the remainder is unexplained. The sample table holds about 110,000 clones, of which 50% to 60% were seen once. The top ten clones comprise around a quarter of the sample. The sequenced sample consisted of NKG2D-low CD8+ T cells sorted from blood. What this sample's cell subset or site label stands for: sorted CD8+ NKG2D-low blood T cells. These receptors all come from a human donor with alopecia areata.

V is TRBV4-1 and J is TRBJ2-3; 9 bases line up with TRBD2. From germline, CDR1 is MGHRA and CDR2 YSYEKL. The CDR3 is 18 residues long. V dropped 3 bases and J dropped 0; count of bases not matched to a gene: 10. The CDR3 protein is CASSQVPGTSSSTDTQYF. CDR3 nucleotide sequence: TGCGCCAGCAGCCAGGTTCCCGGGACTAGCAGCAGCACAGATACGCAGTATTTT.

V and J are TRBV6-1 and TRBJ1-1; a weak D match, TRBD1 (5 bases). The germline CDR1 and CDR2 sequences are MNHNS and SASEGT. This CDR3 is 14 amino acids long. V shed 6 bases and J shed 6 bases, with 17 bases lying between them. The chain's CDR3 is CASSPGREAAEAFF. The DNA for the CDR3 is TGTGCCAGCAGCCCTGGCAGGGAGGCGGCTGAAGCTTTCTTT.

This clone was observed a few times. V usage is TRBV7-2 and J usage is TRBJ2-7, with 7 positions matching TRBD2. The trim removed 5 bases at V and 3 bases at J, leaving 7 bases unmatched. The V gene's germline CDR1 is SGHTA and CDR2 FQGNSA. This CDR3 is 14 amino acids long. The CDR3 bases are TGTGCCAGCAGCCCGGCGGGGGAGGGCTACGAGCAGTACTTC. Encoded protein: CASSPAGEGYEQYF. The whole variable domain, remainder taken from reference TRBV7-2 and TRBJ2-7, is GAGVSQSPSNKVTEKGKDVELRCDPISGHTALYWYRQSLGQGLEFLIYFQGNSAPDKSGLPSDRFSAERTGGSVSTLTIQRTQQEDSAVYLCASSPAGEGYEQYFGPGTRLTVT.

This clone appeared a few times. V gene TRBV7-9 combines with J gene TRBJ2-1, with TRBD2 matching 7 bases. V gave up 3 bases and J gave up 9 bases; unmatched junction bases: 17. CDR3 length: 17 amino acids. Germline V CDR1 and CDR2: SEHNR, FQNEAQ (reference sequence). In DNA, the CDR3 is TGTGCCAGCAGCTTTGGGGCGGGAGAGCCCACGGATGGTGAGCAGTTCTTC. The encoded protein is CASSFGAGEPTDGEQFF. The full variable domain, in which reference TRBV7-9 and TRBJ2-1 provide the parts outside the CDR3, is DTGVSQNPRHKITKRGQNVTFRCDPISEHNRLYWYRQTLGQGPEFLTYFQNEAQLEKSRLLSDRFSAERPKGSFSTLEIQRTEQGDSAMYLCASSFGAGEPTDGEQFFGPGTRLTVL.

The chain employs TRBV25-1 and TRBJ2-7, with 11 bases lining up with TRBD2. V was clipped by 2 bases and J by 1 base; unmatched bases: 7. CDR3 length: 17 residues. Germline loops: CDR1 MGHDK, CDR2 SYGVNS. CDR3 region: CASSEAPGLAESYEQYF. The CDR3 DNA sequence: TGTGCCAGCAGTGAAGCACCGGGACTAGCGGAATCCTACGAGCAGTACTTC.

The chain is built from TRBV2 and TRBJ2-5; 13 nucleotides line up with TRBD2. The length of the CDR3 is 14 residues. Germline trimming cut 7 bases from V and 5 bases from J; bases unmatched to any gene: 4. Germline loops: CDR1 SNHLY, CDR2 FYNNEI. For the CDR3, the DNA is TGTGCCAGCATGCCGACTAGCGGGAGGGAGACCCAGTACTTC. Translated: CASMPTSGRETQYF.

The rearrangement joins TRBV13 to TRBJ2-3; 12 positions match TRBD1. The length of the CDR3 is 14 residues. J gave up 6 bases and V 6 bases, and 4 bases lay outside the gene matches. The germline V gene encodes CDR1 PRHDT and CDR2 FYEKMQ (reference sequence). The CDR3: CASRGQGAFDTQYF. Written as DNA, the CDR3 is TGTGCCAGCAGGGGACAGGGGGCGTTCGATACGCAGTATTTT.

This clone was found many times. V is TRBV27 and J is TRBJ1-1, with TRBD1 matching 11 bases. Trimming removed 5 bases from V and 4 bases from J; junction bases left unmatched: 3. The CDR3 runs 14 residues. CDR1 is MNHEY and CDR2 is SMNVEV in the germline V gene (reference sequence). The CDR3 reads CASSPGQGGTEAFF. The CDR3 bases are TGTGCCAGCAGTCCGGGACAGGGGGGCACTGAAGCTTTCTTT.

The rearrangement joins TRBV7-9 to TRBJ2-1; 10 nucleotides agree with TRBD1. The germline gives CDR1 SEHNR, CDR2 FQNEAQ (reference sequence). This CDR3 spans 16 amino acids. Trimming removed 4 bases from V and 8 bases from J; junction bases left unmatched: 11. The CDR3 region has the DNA TGTGCCAGCAGCTCAACGTCCGGGACAGGGGAAGATGAGCAGTTCTTC. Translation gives CASSSTSGTGEDEQFF.

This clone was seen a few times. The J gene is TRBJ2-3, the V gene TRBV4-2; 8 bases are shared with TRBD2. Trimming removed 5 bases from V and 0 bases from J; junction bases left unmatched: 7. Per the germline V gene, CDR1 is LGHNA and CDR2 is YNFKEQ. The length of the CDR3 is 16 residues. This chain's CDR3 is CASSNPTSVSTDTQYF. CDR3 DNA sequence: TGTGCCAGCAGCAACCCGACTAGCGTGAGCACAGATACGCAGTATTTT.

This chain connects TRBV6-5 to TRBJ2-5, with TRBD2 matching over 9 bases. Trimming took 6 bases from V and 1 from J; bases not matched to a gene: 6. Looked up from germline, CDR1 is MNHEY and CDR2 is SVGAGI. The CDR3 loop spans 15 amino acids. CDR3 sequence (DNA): TGTGCCAGCAGAAAGACTAGCGGAGTCCAAGAGACCCAGTACTTC. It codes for CASRKTSGVQETQYF.

The CDR3 DNA is TGTGCCAGCAGTTTAAGGTCGACTAACAATGAGCAGTTCTTC. Its translation is CASSLRSTNNEQFF. V is TRBV27 and J is TRBJ2-1; D might be TRBD2 (5 bases). The CDR3 length is 14 residues. The germline gives CDR1 MNHEY, CDR2 SMNVEV (reference sequence). Trimming took off 2 bases at V and 5 bases at J, with 10 bases between the two ends.

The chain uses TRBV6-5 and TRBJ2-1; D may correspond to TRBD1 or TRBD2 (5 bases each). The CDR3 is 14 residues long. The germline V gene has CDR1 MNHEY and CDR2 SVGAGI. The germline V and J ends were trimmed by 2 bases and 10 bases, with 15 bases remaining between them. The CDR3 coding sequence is TGTGCCAGCAGTTACACCAGAGGGGTCGGGGAGCAGTTCTTC. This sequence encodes CASSYTRGVGEQFF.

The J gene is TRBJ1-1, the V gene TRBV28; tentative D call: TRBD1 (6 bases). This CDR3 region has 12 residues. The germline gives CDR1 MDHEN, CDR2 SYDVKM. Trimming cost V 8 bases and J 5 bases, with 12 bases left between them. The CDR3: CASVQGRTEAFF. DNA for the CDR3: TGTGCCAGCGTGCAGGGGCGGACTGAAGCTTTCTTT.

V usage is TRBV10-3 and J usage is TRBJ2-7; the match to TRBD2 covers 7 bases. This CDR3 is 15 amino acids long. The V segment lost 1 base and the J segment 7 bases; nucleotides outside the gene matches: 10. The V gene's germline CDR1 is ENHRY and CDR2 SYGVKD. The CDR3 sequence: CAISEFPGREGEQYF. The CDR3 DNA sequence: TGTGCCATCAGTGAGTTCCCTGGCAGGGAGGGTGAGCAGTACTTC.

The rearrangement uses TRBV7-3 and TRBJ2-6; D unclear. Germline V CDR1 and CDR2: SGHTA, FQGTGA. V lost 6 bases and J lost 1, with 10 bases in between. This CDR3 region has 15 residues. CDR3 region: CASSSFGSGANVLTF. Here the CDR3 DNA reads TGTGCCAGCAGTAGTTTCGGTTCTGGGGCCAACGTCCTGACTTTC.

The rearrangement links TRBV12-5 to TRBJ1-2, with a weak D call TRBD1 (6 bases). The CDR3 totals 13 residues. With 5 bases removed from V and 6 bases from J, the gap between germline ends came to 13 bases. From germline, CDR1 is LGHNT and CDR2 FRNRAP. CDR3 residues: CASGPDRTDGYTF. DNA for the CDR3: TGTGCTAGTGGTCCCGACAGGACGGATGGCTACACCTTC.

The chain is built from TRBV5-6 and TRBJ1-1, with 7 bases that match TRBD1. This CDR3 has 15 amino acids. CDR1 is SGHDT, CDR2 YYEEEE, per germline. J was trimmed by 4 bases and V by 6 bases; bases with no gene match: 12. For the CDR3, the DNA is TGTGCCAGCACATTCGGAGGGGGCTCGGGCACTGAAGCTTTCTTT. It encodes CASTFGGGSGTEAFF.

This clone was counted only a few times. For the CDR3, the DNA is TGTGCCAGCAGGGAATCAACTAGCGGGAGCCCCGAGCAGTACTTC. Translation gives CASRESTSGSPEQYF. This chain connects TRBV2 to TRBJ2-7; 11 bases align to TRBD2. The CDR3 spans 15 residues. CDR1 is SNHLY, CDR2 FYNNEI, per germline. V gave up 6 bases and J gave up 6 bases; unmatched junction bases: 10.

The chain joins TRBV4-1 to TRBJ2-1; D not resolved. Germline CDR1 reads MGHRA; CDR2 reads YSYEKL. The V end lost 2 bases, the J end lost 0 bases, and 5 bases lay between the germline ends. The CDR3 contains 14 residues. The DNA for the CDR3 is TGCGCCAGCAGCCAACCGAGCTCCTACAATGAGCAGTTCTTC. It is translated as CASSQPSSYNEQFF.

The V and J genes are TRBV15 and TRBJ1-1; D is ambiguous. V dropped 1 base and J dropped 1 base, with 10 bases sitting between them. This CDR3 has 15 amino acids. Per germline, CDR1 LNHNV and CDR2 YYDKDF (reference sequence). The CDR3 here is CATSRALGSNTEAFF. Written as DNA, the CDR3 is TGTGCCACCAGCAGAGCTTTAGGGTCGAACACTGAAGCTTTCTTT.

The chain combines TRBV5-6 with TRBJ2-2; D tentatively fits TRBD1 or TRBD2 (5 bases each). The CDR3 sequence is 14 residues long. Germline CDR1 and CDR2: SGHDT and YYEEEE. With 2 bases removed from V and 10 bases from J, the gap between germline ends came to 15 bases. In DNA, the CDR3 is TGTGCCAGCAGCTTCGGGGACCTCTTCGAGGAGCTGTTTTTT. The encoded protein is CASSFGDLFEELFF.

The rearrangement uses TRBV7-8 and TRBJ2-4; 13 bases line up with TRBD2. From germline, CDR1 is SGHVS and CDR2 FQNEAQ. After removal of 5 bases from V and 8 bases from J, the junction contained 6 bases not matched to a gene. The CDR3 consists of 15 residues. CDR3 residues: CASSHTSGRADIQYF. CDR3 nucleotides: TGTGCCAGCAGCCACACTAGCGGGAGGGCAGACATTCAGTACTTC.

In DNA, the CDR3 is TGTGCCAGCAGTTTATCGGGGCAGGACGAGCAGTACTTC. Protein: CASSLSGQDEQYF. The rearrangement links TRBV28 to TRBJ2-7; D assignment may be TRBD1 or TRBD2 (5 bases each). CDR1 is MDHEN and CDR2 is SYDVKM in the germline V gene. V gave up 1 base and J gave up 5 bases, with 9 bases separating them. The CDR3 totals 13 residues.

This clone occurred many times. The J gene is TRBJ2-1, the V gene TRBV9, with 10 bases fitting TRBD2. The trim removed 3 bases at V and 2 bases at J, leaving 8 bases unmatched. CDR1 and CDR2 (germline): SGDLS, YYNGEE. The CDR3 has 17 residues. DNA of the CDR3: TGTGCCAGCAGCGCAAGATCGGGACTAGCGACCTACAATGAGCAGTTCTTC. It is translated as CASSARSGLATYNEQFF.

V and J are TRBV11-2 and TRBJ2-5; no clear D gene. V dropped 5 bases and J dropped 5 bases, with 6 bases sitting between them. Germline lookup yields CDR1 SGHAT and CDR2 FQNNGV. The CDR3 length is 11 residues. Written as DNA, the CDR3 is TGTGCCAGCAGCCCTCTCGAGACCCAGTACTTC. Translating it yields CASSPLETQYF.

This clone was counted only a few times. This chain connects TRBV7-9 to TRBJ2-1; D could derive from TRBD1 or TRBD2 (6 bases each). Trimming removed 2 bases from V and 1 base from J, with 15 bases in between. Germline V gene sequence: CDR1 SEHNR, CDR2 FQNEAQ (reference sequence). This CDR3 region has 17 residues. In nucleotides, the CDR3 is TGTGCCAGCAGCTTAAGAGCCGGAGGGACATCCTACAATGAGCAGTTCTTC. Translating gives CASSLRAGGTSYNEQFF. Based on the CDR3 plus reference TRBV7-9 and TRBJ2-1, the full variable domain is DTGVSQNPRHKITKRGQNVTFRCDPISEHNRLYWYRQTLGQGPEFLTYFQNEAQLEKSRLLSDRFSAERPKGSFSTLEIQRTEQGDSAMYLCASSLRAGGTSYNEQFFGPGTRLTVL.

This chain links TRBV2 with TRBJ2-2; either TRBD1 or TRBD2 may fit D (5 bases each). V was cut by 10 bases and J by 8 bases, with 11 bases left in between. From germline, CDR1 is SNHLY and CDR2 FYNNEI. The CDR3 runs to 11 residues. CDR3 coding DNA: TGTGCCACAGTGAGGGGAGGGGAGCTGTTTTTT. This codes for CATVRGGELFF. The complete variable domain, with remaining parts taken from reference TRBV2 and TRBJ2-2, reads EPEVTQTPSHQVTQMGQEVILRCVPISNHLYFYWYRQILGQKVEFLVSFYNNEISEKSEIFDDQFSVERPDGSNFTLKIRSTKLEDSAMYFCATVRGGELFFGEGSRLTVL.

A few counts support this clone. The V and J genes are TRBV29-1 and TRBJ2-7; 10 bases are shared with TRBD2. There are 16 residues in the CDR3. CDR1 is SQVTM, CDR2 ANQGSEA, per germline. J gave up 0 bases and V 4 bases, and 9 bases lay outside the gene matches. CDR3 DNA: TGCAGCGTTGCTGGACTAGCGGAAACGAGCTCCTACGAGCAGTACTTC. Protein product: CSVAGLAETSSYEQYF.

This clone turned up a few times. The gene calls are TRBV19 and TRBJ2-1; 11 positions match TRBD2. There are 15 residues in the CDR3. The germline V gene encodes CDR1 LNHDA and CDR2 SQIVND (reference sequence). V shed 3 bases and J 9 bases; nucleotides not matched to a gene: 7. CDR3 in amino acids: CASSITSGSRVEQFF. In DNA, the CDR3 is TGTGCCAGTAGTATTACTAGCGGGAGTAGGGTTGAGCAGTTCTTC.

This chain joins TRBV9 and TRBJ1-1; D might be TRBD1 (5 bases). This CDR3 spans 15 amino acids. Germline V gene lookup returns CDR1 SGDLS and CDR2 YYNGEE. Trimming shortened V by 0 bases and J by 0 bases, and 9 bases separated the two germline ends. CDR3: CASSVAGRLNTEAFF. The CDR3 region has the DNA TGTGCCAGCAGCGTAGCGGGGCGATTGAACACTGAAGCTTTCTTT.